One sample yielded the 18 T cell receptor beta chains listed below, sequenced in a study of CD8 T cells in ankylosing spondylitis. TCRdb recomputed calls from the 5' RACE reads with MiXCR, one row per CDR3 protein. Among 250,000 to 350,000 distinct CDR3 sequences listed, about 20% were seen once. The sample consisted of blood, either unsorted or a sorted T cell fraction (not recorded which). These receptors were collected from a female donor with ankylosing spondylitis or in good health (not recorded which).

This clonotype was recorded many times. The chain has TRBV10-3 and TRBJ2-1; D unresolved. The CDR3 is made up of 12 amino acids. V was pared by 2 bases and J by 7 bases, with 6 bases between. Germline V gene lookup returns CDR1 ENHRY and CDR2 SYGVKD. CDR3 sequence (DNA): TGTGCCATCAGTGAGAACGGGAATGAGCAGTTCTTC. It is translated as CAISENGNEQFF.

The chain employs TRBV6-2 or TRBV6-3 and TRBJ2-5; D ambiguous. CDR3 length: 13 residues. Trimming left V 4 bases short and J 3 bases short, with 9 bases between. The germline V gene has CDR1 MNHEY and CDR2 SVGEGT. The CDR3 region is CASSFGVKETQYF. The CDR3 DNA follows: TGTGCCAGCAGTTTCGGAGTAAAAGAGACCCAGTACTTC.

In nucleotides, the CDR3 is TGTGCCAGCAGTTCTCGGGACACTGAAGCTTTCTTT. Encoded protein: CASSSRDTEAFF. The V and J genes are TRBV6-5 and TRBJ1-1; unclear D gene. CDR1 and CDR2 from the germline V gene are MNHEY and SVGAGI. This CDR3 comprises 12 residues. Trimming pared 4 bases from V and 3 bases from J, leaving 6 bases between.

V is TRBV20-1 and J is TRBJ2-3, with 10 bases aligning to TRBD2. The CDR3 is 14 residues long. The J segment lost 5 bases and the V segment lost 1 base, leaving 3 bases of the junction unmatched. The germline gives CDR1 DFQATT, CDR2 SNEGSKA (reference sequence). CDR3 bases: TGCAGTGCTAGAGGGGGACTAGCGAGAGATACGCAGTATTTT. It is translated as CSARGGLARDTQYF.

V usage is TRBV12-3 or TRBV12-4 and J usage is TRBJ1-1; D might be TRBD1 (6 bases). This CDR3 is 14 amino acids long. V was shortened by 6 bases and J by 0 bases, with 11 bases between the two germline ends. CDR3 in DNA: TGTGCCAGCAGCCCCGGGACACTGAACACTGAAGCTTTCTTT. This sequence encodes CASSPGTLNTEAFF.

This sequence joins TRBV20-1 and TRBJ2-1; TRBD1 agrees at 7 bases. Germline V CDR1 and CDR2: DFQATT, SNEGSKA (reference sequence). The CDR3 is 15 residues long. The V and J ends lost 3 bases and 5 bases, in that order; junction bases with no gene match: 10. The CDR3 region is CSASGVGGRDNEQFF. CDR3 coding DNA: TGCAGTGCTAGTGGGGTAGGGGGCAGGGACAATGAGCAGTTCTTC.

V and J are TRBV5-1 and TRBJ2-3; 8 bases agree with TRBD1. V shed 3 bases, J shed 3 bases, and the junction held 3 bases outside the gene matches. The CDR3 sequence is 14 residues long. Germline CDR1 and CDR2: SGHRS and YFSETQ. The CDR3 coding sequence is TGCGCCAGCAGCTGGACAGGGCAAACAGATACGCAGTATTTT. Translating gives CASSWTGQTDTQYF.

This clonotype was counted only a few times. V usage is TRBV12-3 or TRBV12-4 and J usage is TRBJ1-6, with D possibly matching TRBD1 (6 bases). This CDR3 has 15 residues. V was clipped by 2 bases and J by 5 bases, with 10 bases between them. CDR3 nucleotides: TGTGCCAGCAGTTTAACAGGGCCCCATAATTCACCCCTCCACTTT. Translated, it gives CASSLTGPHNSPLHF.

This clonotype was counted a few times. The V and J genes are TRBV5-4 and TRBJ1-6; D unclear. This CDR3 is 13 amino acids long. Germline V CDR1 and CDR2: SGHNT, YYREEE (reference sequence). V was trimmed by 0 bases and J by 10 bases, leaving 8 bases between them. The CDR3 loop reads CASSLDSGSPLHF. The CDR3 nucleotides are TGTGCCAGCAGCTTGGATTCGGGATCACCCCTCCACTTT. The full variable domain, its missing parts supplied by reference TRBV5-4 and TRBJ1-6, is ETGVTQSPTHLIKTRGQQVTLRCSSQSGHNTVSWYQQALGQGPQFIFQYYREEENGRGNFPPRFSGLQFPNYSSELNVNALELDDSALYLCASSLDSGSPLHFGNGTRLTVT.

This clonotype showed up just a few times. The CDR3 DNA sequence: TGCAGTGGGGTGGGCCGGACAGATACGCAGTATTTT. The encoded protein is CSGVGRTDTQYF. The J gene is TRBJ2-3, the V gene TRBV20-1, with D unresolved. This CDR3 is 12 amino acids long. Germline CDR1 DFQATT, CDR2 SNEGSKA (reference sequence). The ends were cut back, 7 bases at V and 3 bases at J, with 11 bases in the middle.

In its sample, this clonotype was seen a few times. The chain carries TRBV6-1 and TRBJ2-1; unclear D gene. From germline, CDR1 is MNHNS and CDR2 SASEGT. Between the trimmed V and J ends, which lost 0 bases and 10 bases, there was a span of 16 bases. The CDR3 contains 15 residues. Here the CDR3 reads CASSEAGFVIREQFF. As DNA, the CDR3 is TGTGCCAGCAGTGAAGCGGGGTTTGTAATACGGGAGCAGTTCTTC.

V is TRBV6-1 and J is TRBJ2-1; 7 bases line up with TRBD1. J was trimmed by 4 bases and V by 6 bases; bases with no gene match: 6. Per germline, CDR1 MNHNS and CDR2 SASEGT. The CDR3 is 14 residues long. In nucleotides, the CDR3 is TGTGCCAGCAGCGACAGGGCTCAGTACAATGAGCAGTTCTTC. Protein: CASSDRAQYNEQFF.

This clonotype was observed a few times. The chain is built from TRBV6-1 and TRBJ2-7; 9 nucleotides align to TRBD1. CDR1 is MNHNS and CDR2 is SASEGT in the germline V gene. This CDR3 contains 14 residues. The J segment lost 3 bases and the V segment lost 8 bases, leaving 8 bases of the junction unmatched. The DNA for the CDR3 is TGTGCCAGCGCCTGGACAGGGGACAACTACGAGCAGTACTTC. Its protein product is CASAWTGDNYEQYF.

This clonotype has just a few counts. V is TRBV7-9 and J is TRBJ1-3; D is ambiguous. CDR1 is SEHNR, CDR2 FQNEAQ, per germline (reference sequence). The CDR3 length is 15 residues. The ends were cut back, 6 bases at V and 0 bases at J, with 12 bases in the middle. In DNA, the CDR3 is TGTGCCAGCAGGTTACCGGGGAACTCTGGAAACACCATATATTTT. This codes for CASRLPGNSGNTIYF.

This chain uses TRBV20-1 with TRBJ2-1; TRBD2 is a possible D gene (7 bases). CDR3 size: 13 residues. CDR1 and CDR2 (germline): DFQATT, SNEGSKA (reference sequence). V was pared by 5 bases and J by 7 bases, with 15 bases between. The chain's CDR3 is CSASSGRGNEQFF. CDR3 nucleotide sequence: TGCAGTGCTTCTAGCGGAAGGGGGAATGAGCAGTTCTTC.

The rearrangement uses TRBV5-5 and TRBJ2-5; no clear D gene. Trimming stripped 3 bases from V and 2 bases from J, with 11 bases between. Germline lookup yields CDR1 SGHKS and CDR2 YYEKEE (reference sequence). The CDR3 is made up of 14 amino acids. In nucleotides, the CDR3 is TGTGCCAGCAGCTCTTTGACATTTCAAGAGACCCAGTACTTC. Translating gives CASSSLTFQETQYF.

Ten or more counts support this clonotype. This chain joins TRBV29-1 and TRBJ1-1; D call uncertain. Trimming shortened V by 8 bases and J by 0 bases, and 13 bases separated the two germline ends. There are 13 residues in the CDR3. CDR1 and CDR2 (germline): SQVTM, ANQGSEA. CDR3 DNA sequence: TGCAGCTTCCTACAGCCCATGAACACTGAAGCTTTCTTT. This translates into CSFLQPMNTEAFF.

This clonotype was observed a few times. The V gene is TRBV5-6, the J gene TRBJ2-1; 14 positions match TRBD2. This CDR3 is built from 16 residues. Germline CDR1 and CDR2: SGHDT and YYEEEE. Trimming cost V 4 bases and J 8 bases; bases outside gene matches: 8. The CDR3 reads CASSRGLAGEDDEQFF. In nucleotides, the CDR3 is TGTGCCAGCAGCCGGGGACTAGCGGGAGAGGACGATGAGCAGTTCTTC.